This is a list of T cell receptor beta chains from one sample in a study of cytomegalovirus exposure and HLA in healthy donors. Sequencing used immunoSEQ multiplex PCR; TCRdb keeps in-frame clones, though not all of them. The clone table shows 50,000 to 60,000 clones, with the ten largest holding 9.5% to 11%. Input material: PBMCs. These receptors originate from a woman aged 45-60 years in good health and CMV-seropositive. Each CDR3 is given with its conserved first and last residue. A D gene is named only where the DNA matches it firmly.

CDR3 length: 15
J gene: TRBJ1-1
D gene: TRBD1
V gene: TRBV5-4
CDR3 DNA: TGTGCCAGCAGCCAGAGACAGGGGGCTTGGACTGAAGCTTTCTTT
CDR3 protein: CASSQRQGAWTEAFF

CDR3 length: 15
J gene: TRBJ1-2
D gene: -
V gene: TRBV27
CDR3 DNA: TGTGCCAGCAGTCAAAAGACAGCTACCGAGAGGGGCTACACCTTC
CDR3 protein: CASSQKTATERGYTF

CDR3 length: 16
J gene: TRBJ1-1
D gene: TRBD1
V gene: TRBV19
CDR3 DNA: TGTGCCAGTAGTATAATTCAAGACAGGGGGTTTACTGAAGCTTTCTTT
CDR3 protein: CASSIIQDRGFTEAFF

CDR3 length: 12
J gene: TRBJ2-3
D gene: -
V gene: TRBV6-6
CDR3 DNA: TGTGCCACCGAAAGCGACAGCGATACGCAGTATTTT
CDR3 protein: CATESDSDTQYF

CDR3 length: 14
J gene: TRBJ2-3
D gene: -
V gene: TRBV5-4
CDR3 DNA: TGTGCCAGCAGCTCGGGGGGCCGCACAGATACGCAGTATTTT
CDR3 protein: CASSSGGRTDTQYF

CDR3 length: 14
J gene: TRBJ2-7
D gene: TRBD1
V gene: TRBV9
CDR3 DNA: TGTGCCAGCAGCGTAGGAGTACCAGGGGGCGAGCAGTACTTC
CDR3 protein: CASSVGVPGGEQYF

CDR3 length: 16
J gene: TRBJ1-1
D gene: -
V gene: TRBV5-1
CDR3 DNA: TGCGCCAGCAGTTCGGGGGAGGGGTCGGTGCGTACTGAAGCTTTCTTT
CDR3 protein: CASSSGEGSVRTEAFF

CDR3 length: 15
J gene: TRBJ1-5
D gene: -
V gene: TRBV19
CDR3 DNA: TGTGCCAGTAGCAAAGGCGGGGGGTCTGCCCAGCCCCAGCATTTT
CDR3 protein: CASSKGGGSAQPQHF

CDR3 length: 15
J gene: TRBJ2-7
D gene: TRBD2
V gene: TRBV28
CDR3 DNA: TGTGCCAGCAGACGCGGACTAGCGGTGTCCTACGAGCAGTACTTC
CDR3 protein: CASRRGLAVSYEQYF

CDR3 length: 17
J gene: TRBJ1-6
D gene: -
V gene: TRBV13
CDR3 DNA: TGTGCCAGCAGCATCCGGGGGGATGGCTCCTATAATTCACCCCTCCACTTT
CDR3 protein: CASSIRGDGSYNSPLHF

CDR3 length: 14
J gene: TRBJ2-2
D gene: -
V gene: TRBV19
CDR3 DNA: TGTGCCAGTAACGCAAGAGGTAGCACCGGGGAGCTGTTTTTT
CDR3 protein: CASNARGSTGELFF

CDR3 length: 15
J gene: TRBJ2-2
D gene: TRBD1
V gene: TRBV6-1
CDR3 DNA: TGTGCCAGTCAGACAGGGCGGCCGAACACCGGGGAGCTGTTTTTT
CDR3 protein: CASQTGRPNTGELFF

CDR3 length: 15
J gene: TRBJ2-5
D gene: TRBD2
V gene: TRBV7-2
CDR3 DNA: TGTGCCAGCAGCCTCGGCTGGCGGGGGGGCGGAAGCCAGTACTTC
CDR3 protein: CASSLGWRGGGSQYF

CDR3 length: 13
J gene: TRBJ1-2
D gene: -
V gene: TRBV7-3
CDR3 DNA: TGTGCCAGCAGCCCCGGGTCTGGCTATGGCTACACCTTC
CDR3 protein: CASSPGSGYGYTF

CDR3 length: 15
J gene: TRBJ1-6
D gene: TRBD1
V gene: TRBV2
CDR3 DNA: TGTGCCAGCAGTGGGACACAGGGGTATAATTCACCCCTCCACTTT
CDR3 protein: CASSGTQGYNSPLHF

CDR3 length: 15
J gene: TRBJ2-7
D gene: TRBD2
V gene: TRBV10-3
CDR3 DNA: TGTGCCATCAGTGAGGGCGGGGGAGGTTCCTACGAGCAGTACTTC
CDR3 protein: CAISEGGGGSYEQYF

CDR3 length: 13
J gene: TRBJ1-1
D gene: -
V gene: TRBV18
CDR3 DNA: TGTGCCAGCTCACCGGTACCGACAGCAGGAGCTTTCTTT
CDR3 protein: CASSPVPTAGAFF

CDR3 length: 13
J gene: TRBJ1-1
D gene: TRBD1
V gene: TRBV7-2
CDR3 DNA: TGTGCCAGCAGCTCACCGGGACAGGGTAACGCTTTCTTT
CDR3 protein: CASSSPGQGNAFF

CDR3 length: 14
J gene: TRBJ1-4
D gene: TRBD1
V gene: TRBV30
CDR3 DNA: TGTGCCTGGAGAAGTCAGGGGGCGGGTGAAAAACTGTTTTTT
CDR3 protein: CAWRSQGAGEKLFF

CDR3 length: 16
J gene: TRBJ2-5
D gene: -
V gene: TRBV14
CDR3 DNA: TGTGCCAGCAGCGCTTTGTCGGGCCGGGATCAAGAGACCCAGTACTTC
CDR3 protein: CASSALSGRDQETQYF

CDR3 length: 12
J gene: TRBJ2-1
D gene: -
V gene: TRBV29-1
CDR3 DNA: TGCAGCGTCGGGGTGGGCGACAATGAGCAGTTCTTC
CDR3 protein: CSVGVGDNEQFF

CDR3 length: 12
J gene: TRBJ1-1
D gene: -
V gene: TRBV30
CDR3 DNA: TGTGCCTGGACCCTAGGGAACACTGAAGCTTTCTTT
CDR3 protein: CAWTLGNTEAFF

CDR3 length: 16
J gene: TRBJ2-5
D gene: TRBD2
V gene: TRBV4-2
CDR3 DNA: TGTGCCAGCAGCCACCTAGCGGGGGGGCCAGCAGAGACCCAGTACTTC
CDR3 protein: CASSHLAGGPAETQYF

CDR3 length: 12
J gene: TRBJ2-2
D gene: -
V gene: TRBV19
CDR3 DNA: TGTGCCAGTAGACGGGACACCGGGGAGCTGTTTTTT
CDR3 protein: CASRRDTGELFF

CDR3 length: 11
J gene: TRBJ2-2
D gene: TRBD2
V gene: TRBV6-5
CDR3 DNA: TGTGCCATCCGGGGGGCCGGGGAGCTGTTTTTT
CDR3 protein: CAIRGAGELFF

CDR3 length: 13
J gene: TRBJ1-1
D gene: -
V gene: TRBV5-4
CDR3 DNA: TGTGCCAGCAGCTCCAACAGGGACACTGAAGCTTTCTTT
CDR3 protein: CASSSNRDTEAFF

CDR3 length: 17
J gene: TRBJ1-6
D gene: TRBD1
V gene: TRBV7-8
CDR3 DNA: TGTGCCAGCAGCGTCGACAGGGCTGGATCCTATAATTCACCCCTCCACTTT
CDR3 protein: CASSVDRAGSYNSPLHF

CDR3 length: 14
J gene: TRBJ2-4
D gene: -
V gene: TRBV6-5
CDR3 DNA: TGTGCCAGCAGGACAGGCGGACTCAAAAACATTCAGTACTTC
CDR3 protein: CASRTGGLKNIQYF

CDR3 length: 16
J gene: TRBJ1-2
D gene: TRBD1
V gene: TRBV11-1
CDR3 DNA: TGTGCCAGCAGCTTAATCGGCTGGGACAGGGAGAACGGCTACACCTTC
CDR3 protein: CASSLIGWDRENGYTF

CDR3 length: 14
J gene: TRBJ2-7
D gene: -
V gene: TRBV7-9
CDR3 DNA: TGTGCCAGCAGCGCTCGGGAAAGTCCCTACGAGCAGTACTTC
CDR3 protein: CASSARESPYEQYF

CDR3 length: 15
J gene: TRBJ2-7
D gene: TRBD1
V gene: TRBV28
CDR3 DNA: TGTGCCAGCAGTTTGCTGGGGACAGGGGCCCACGAGCAGTACTTC
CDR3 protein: CASSLLGTGAHEQYF

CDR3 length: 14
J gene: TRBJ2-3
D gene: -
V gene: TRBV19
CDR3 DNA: TGTGCCAGTAGTATCGGGACTAGCACAGATACGCAGTATTTT
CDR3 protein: CASSIGTSTDTQYF

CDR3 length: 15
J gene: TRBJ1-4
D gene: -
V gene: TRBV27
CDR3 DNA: TGTGCCAGCAGCGATCTTAGAGCAACTAATGAAAAACTGTTTTTT
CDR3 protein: CASSDLRATNEKLFF

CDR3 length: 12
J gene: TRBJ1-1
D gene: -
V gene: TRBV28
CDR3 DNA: TGTGCCAGCAGTTTTCCCAATACTGAAGCTTTCTTT
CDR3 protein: CASSFPNTEAFF

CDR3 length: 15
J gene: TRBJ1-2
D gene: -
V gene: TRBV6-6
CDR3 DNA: TGTGCCAGCAAAAGAGACAGAGAGCCTAACTATGGCTACACCTTC
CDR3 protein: CASKRDREPNYGYTF

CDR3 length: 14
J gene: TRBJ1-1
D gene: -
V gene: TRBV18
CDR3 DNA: TGTGCCAGCTCACCAAGGGGAGGCGACACTGAAGCTTTCTTT
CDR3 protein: CASSPRGGDTEAFF

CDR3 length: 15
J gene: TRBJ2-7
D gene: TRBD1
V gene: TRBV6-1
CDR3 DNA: TGTGCCAGCAGGGACGCCGGGACAGGGACCTACGAGCAGTACTTC
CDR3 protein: CASRDAGTGTYEQYF

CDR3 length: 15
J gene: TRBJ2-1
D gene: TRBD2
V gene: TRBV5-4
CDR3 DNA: TGTGCCAGCAGCTTGACTAGCGGGCAATACAATGAGCAGTTCTTC
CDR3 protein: CASSLTSGQYNEQFF

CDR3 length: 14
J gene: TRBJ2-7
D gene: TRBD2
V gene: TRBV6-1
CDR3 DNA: TGTGCCAGCAGACCATCCGGGGGGAGGCACGAGCAGTACTTC
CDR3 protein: CASRPSGGRHEQYF

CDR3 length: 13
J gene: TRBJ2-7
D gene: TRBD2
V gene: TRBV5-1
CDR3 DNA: TGCGCCAGCCGGGCGGGAGAATCTTACGAGCAGTACTTC
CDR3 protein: CASRAGESYEQYF

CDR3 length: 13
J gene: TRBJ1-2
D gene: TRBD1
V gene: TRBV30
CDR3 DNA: TGTGCCTTTACGGACAGGGGGCAAGGTGGCTACACCTTC
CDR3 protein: CAFTDRGQGGYTF

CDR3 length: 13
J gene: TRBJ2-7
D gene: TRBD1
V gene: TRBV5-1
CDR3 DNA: TGCGCCAGCAGCTTGGGCGGGACAGGGGAGCAGTACTTC
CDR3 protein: CASSLGGTGEQYF

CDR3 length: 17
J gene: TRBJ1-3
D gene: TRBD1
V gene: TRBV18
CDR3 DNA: TGTGCCAGCTCACCACAGAGGGACAGGCACTCTGGAAACACCATATATTTT
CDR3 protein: CASSPQRDRHSGNTIYF

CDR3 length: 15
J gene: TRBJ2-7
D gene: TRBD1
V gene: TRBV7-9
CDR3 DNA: TGTGCCAGCAGCTTAGGGGGGACAGGCTCCTACGAGCAGTACTTC
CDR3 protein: CASSLGGTGSYEQYF

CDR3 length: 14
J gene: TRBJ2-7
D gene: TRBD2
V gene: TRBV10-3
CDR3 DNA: TGTGCCATCAGTGAGTCGTTTAGCGGGGTGGAGCAGTACTTC
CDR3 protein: CAISESFSGVEQYF

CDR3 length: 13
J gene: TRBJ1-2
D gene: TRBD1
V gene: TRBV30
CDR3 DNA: TGTGCGTGGACGGACAGGAACCTCTATGGCTACACCTTC
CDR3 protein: CAWTDRNLYGYTF

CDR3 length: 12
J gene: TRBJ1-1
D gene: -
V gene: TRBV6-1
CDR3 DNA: TGTGCCAGCAGTGCGGAGGGCACTGAAGCTTTCTTT
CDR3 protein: CASSAEGTEAFF